The 27 T cell receptor beta chains given below trace back to one sample, sequenced in a study of shared clonotypes between healthy human individuals. Repertoires were generated with immunoSEQ multiplex PCR, while TCRdb's copy carries only in-frame clones and drops some. Of a few hundred thousand clones detected, under 80% appear once; the ten largest clones hold 11%. Material for sequencing was memory CD4+ T cells sorted from blood. Subset of the sample: CD45RA-negative fraction. All receptors derive from a man aged 30-40 years in good health.

The chain couples TRBV11-2 to TRBJ2-7; a weak D match, TRBD2 (5 bases). The V end was cut by 0 bases, the J end by 6 bases, with 6 bases between. CDR1 is SGHAT, CDR2 FQNNGV, per germline. The CDR3 extends over 12 amino acids. CDR3 sequence reads: CASSLDGVEQYF. Here the CDR3 DNA reads TGTGCCAGCAGCTTAGACGGGGTCGAGCAGTACTTC. The variable domain in full, with the rest retrieved from reference TRBV11-2 and TRBJ2-7, is EAGVAQSPRYKIIEKRQSVAFWCNPISGHATLYWYQQILGQGPKLLIQFQNNGVVDDSQLPKDRFSAERLKGVDSTLKIQPAKLEDSAVYLCASSLDGVEQYFGPGTRLTVT.

The V and J genes are TRBV7-2 and TRBJ2-3; 8 positions match TRBD1. The CDR3 length is 15 residues. The V gene's germline CDR1 is SGHTA and CDR2 FQGNSA. V dropped 1 base and J dropped 4; count of bases not matched to a gene: 4. CDR3 in DNA: TGTGCCAGCAGCTTAGACAGGGGGAACGCAGATACGCAGTATTTT. Translation: CASSLDRGNADTQYF. The full variable domain, completed using reference TRBV7-2 and TRBJ2-3, is GAGVSQSPSNKVTEKGKDVELRCDPISGHTALYWYRQSLGQGLEFLIYFQGNSAPDKSGLPSDRFSAERTGGSVSTLTIQRTQQEDSAVYLCASSLDRGNADTQYFGPGTRLTVL.

The V call is TRBV5-4, the J call TRBJ2-1; D is possibly TRBD1 or TRBD2 (5 bases each). The length of the CDR3 is 16 residues. Germline V gene data show CDR1 as SGHNT and CDR2 as YYREEE (reference sequence). V dropped 4 bases and J dropped 0 bases, with 14 bases sitting between them. The DNA for the CDR3 is TGTGCCAGCAGCGGGGCCGGGGTTATCTCCTACAATGAGCAGTTCTTC. As protein: CASSGAGVISYNEQFF.

The rearrangement joins TRBV15 to TRBJ2-1; 10 bases are a match to TRBD1. This CDR3 contains 14 residues. The ends lost 4 bases at V and 5 bases at J; junction bases unmatched: 2. From germline, CDR1 is LNHNV and CDR2 YYDKDF (reference sequence). This CDR3 reads CATSTDRGNNEQFF. The CDR3 coding sequence is TGTGCCACCAGCACGGACAGGGGGAACAATGAGCAGTTCTTC.

The chain is built from TRBV7-2 and TRBJ2-3; tentative D call: TRBD2 (6 bases). Deletions cut 7 bases from V and 0 bases from J, with 14 bases between. Germline V gene data show CDR1 as SGHTA and CDR2 as FQGNSA. The CDR3 loop spans 15 amino acids. The CDR3 loop reads CASNRDFSSTDTQYF. For the CDR3, the DNA is TGTGCCAGCAACCGGGACTTCTCTAGCACAGATACGCAGTATTTT. The whole variable domain, remainder taken from reference TRBV7-2 and TRBJ2-3, is GAGVSQSPSNKVTEKGKDVELRCDPISGHTALYWYRQSLGQGLEFLIYFQGNSAPDKSGLPSDRFSAERTGGSVSTLTIQRTQQEDSAVYLCASNRDFSSTDTQYFGPGTRLTVL.

About this clone itself: A single base separates this from a much larger clone, so it may be a read error. J is TRBJ2-2 and V is TRBV14; D uncertain. Trimming left V 4 bases short and J 4 bases short, with 4 bases between. In germline, CDR1 is SGHDN, CDR2 FVKESK. The CDR3 has 12 amino acids. CDR3 loop: CASSPVTGELFF. DNA for the CDR3: TGTGCCAGCAGCCCTGTCACCGGGGAGCTGTTTTTT. Full variable domain (outside the CDR3, taken from reference TRBV14 and TRBJ2-2): EAGVTQFPSHSVIEKGQTVTLRCDPISGHDNLYWYRRVMGKEIKFLLHFVKESKQDESGMPNNRFLAERTGGTYSTLKVQPAELEDSGVYFCASSPVTGELFFGEGSRLTVL.

This chain links TRBV5-6 with TRBJ2-3; 9 positions match TRBD1. J lost 3 bases, V lost 3 bases, and 8 bases had no gene match. CDR1 and CDR2 (germline): SGHDT, YYEEEE. The CDR3 is 16 residues long. Written as DNA, the CDR3 is TGTGCCAGCAGCTCCCTTTGGACAGGGGAGACAGATACGCAGTATTTT. It codes for CASSSLWTGETDTQYF. The full variable domain, rest sourced from reference TRBV5-6 and TRBJ2-3, is DAGVTQSPTHLIKTRGQQVTLRCSPKSGHDTVSWYQQALGQGPQFIFQYYEEEERQRGNFPDRFSGHQFPNYSSELNVNALLLGDSALYLCASSSLWTGETDTQYFGPGTRLTVL.

V is TRBV11-2 and J is TRBJ2-5; possibly TRBD2 for D (5 bases). From germline, CDR1 is SGHAT and CDR2 FQNNGV. Trimming left V 3 bases short and J 3 bases short, with 8 bases between. The CDR3 spans 13 residues. Here the CDR3 reads CASSFWGEETQYF. CDR3 DNA sequence: TGTGCCAGCAGCTTTTGGGGAGAAGAGACCCAGTACTTC.

V and J are TRBV5-1 and TRBJ2-3; the D call may be TRBD1 or TRBD2 (5 bases each). The germline gives CDR1 SGHRS, CDR2 YFSETQ. The CDR3 spans 14 residues. The V and J ends lost 2 bases and 0 bases respectively, with 7 bases between them. The CDR3 nucleotides read TGCGCCAGCAGCTTTTGGGACAGCACAGATACGCAGTATTTT. It specifies CASSFWDSTDTQYF.

The chain carries TRBV10-3 and TRBJ2-3; 13 bases align to TRBD2. Germline loops: CDR1 ENHRY, CDR2 SYGVKD. The CDR3 covers 17 residues. J gave up 1 base and V 8 bases, and 9 bases lay outside the gene matches. CDR3 sequence reads: CAIAPGLAGRGTDTQYF. Here the CDR3 DNA reads TGTGCCATCGCTCCGGGACTAGCGGGAAGGGGCACAGATACGCAGTATTTT.

The chain combines TRBV7-9 with TRBJ1-2; D remains unclear. Germline CDR1 reads SEHNR; CDR2 reads FQNEAQ (reference sequence). The CDR3 loop spans 14 amino acids. V lost 3 bases, J lost 7 bases, and 15 bases lay in between. The CDR3 region is CASSFSGASRGYTF. Written as DNA, the CDR3 is TGTGCCAGCAGCTTCTCCGGAGCCAGTCGTGGCTACACCTTC.

The chain is built from TRBV5-5 and TRBJ2-7; TRBD2 aligns across 10 bases. This CDR3 is built from 18 residues. Germline loops: CDR1 SGHKS, CDR2 YYEKEE (reference sequence). The V gene end was trimmed by 5 bases and the J gene end by 0 bases; junction bases not matched to a gene: 14. CDR3 sequence reads: CASRHGRESGRVSYEQYF. The CDR3 DNA reads TGTGCCAGCAGACACGGCCGAGAGAGCGGGAGGGTCTCCTACGAGCAGTACTTC.

Only a few counts were recorded for this clone. The gene calls are TRBV5-1 and TRBJ2-7; 7 bases agree with TRBD1. The CDR3 is made up of 13 amino acids. V was pared by 4 bases and J by 2 bases, with 3 bases of the junction left unmatched. Per the germline V gene, CDR1 is SGHRS and CDR2 is YFSETQ. The CDR3 region has the DNA TGCGCCAGCAGCGCCGGGACAGCCTACGAGCAGTACTTC. The encoded protein is CASSAGTAYEQYF.

J is TRBJ2-7 and V is TRBV5-1; possible D gene TRBD1, 6 bases. This CDR3 contains 13 residues. V was cut by 2 bases and J by 2 bases, with 8 bases left in between. CDR1 is SGHRS, CDR2 YFSETQ, per germline. For the CDR3, the DNA is TGCGCCAGCAGCTTTCGGGACACCTACGAGCAGTACTTC. This codes for CASSFRDTYEQYF.

The chain joins TRBV10-3 to TRBJ2-5; maybe TRBD2 (6 bases). V was clipped by 3 bases and J by 5 bases, with 13 bases between them. There are 14 residues in the CDR3. Germline CDR1 is ENHRY and CDR2 is SYGVKD. CDR3 region: CAISDAGLAETQYF. In DNA form, the CDR3 reads TGTGCCATCAGTGATGCGGGTCTAGCGGAGACCCAGTACTTC.

This chain uses TRBV19 with TRBJ1-2; D remains unclear. The CDR3 covers 13 residues. Germline CDR1 is LNHDA and CDR2 is SQIVND (reference sequence). V was trimmed by 5 bases and J by 4 bases, leaving 11 bases between them. In nucleotides, the CDR3 is TGTGCCAGTAGTTGGGCAGAAGTCTATGGCTACACCTTC. It encodes CASSWAEVYGYTF.

The J gene is TRBJ2-1, the V gene TRBV5-1, with D unresolved. The CDR3 extends over 14 amino acids. Germline CDR1 and CDR2: SGHRS and YFSETQ. The V gene lost 0 bases and the J gene lost 2 bases, with 6 bases spanning the gap. CDR3 sequence (DNA): TGCGCCAGCAGCTTGGGCTTCCCCTACAATGAGCAGTTCTTC. Encoded protein: CASSLGFPYNEQFF.

As to this clone: Other DNA sequences in this specimen translate into the identical CDR3. The chain has TRBV9 and TRBJ2-7, with TRBD2 matching over 11 bases. Germline V CDR1 and CDR2: SGDLS, YYNGEE. The CDR3 length is 15 residues. V shed 0 bases and J 2 bases; nucleotides not matched to a gene: 1. The CDR3 nucleotides are TGTGCCAGCAGCGTAGGACTAGCGGGAACCTACGAGCAGTACTTC. It yields the protein CASSVGLAGTYEQYF. The full variable domain, with the rest looked up from reference TRBV9 and TRBJ2-7, is DSGVTQTPKHLITATGQRVTLRCSPRSGDLSVYWYQQSLDQGLQFLIQYYNGEERAKGNILERFSAQQFPDLHSELNLSSLELGDSALYFCASSVGLAGTYEQYFGPGTRLTVT.

There are a few counts of this clone. This chain links TRBV6-5 with TRBJ1-1; 9 bases line up with TRBD1. The CDR3 extends over 14 amino acids. The trim removed 5 bases at V and 4 bases at J, leaving 5 bases unmatched. Germline values: CDR1 MNHEY, CDR2 SVGAGI. CDR3 loop: CASSRHRGPTEAFF. The CDR3 bases are TGTGCCAGCAGTCGCCACAGGGGGCCCACTGAAGCTTTCTTT.

Only a few counts were recorded for this clone. The chain joins TRBV10-3 to TRBJ1-2; 7 positions agree with TRBD1. This CDR3 region has 13 residues. Germline V gene sequence: CDR1 ENHRY, CDR2 SYGVKD. V lost 4 bases to trimming and J lost 2 bases; unmatched junction nucleotides: 1. CDR3 sequence: CAISGDRNYGYTF. CDR3 DNA sequence: TGTGCCATCAGTGGGGACAGAAACTATGGCTACACCTTC.

The chain joins TRBV5-6 to TRBJ1-1; the D gene is possibly TRBD1 (6 bases). Trimming left V 0 bases short and J 3 bases short, with 15 bases between. The CDR3 runs to 16 residues. The germline V gene has CDR1 SGHDT and CDR2 YYEEEE. This chain's CDR3 is CASSLAPDHRDTEAFF. The CDR3, as DNA: TGTGCCAGCAGCTTGGCGCCGGACCACAGGGACACTGAAGCTTTCTTT.

This clone was detected ten times or more. The V gene is TRBV6-1, the J gene TRBJ2-2; D may be TRBD2 (5 bases). Trimming took 4 bases from V and 4 from J, leaving 13 bases between them. The CDR3 extends over 15 amino acids. The V gene's germline CDR1 is MNHNS and CDR2 SASEGT. CDR3 in amino acids: CASSVRRTGTGELFF. In nucleotides, the CDR3 is TGTGCCAGCAGTGTAAGGAGGACGGGCACCGGGGAGCTGTTTTTT.

The V call is TRBV7-2, the J call TRBJ1-1, with no clear D. Trimming pared 0 bases from V and 4 bases from J, leaving 9 bases between. The germline V gene encodes CDR1 SGHTA and CDR2 FQGNSA. CDR3 length equals 14 residues. The CDR3 spells CASSLAMSGTEAFF. The CDR3 DNA sequence: TGTGCCAGCAGCTTAGCGATGAGCGGCACTGAAGCTTTCTTT.

This clone was detected only once. The rearrangement uses TRBV19 and TRBJ1-5, with 8 bases that match TRBD1. The germline gives CDR1 LNHDA, CDR2 SQIVND (reference sequence). With V trimmed by 3 bases and J by 2 bases, 6 bases remained unmatched. The CDR3 extends over 16 amino acids. The CDR3 region is CASSIFSGGRNQPQHF. CDR3 in DNA: TGTGCCAGTAGTATTTTCTCAGGGGGCCGCAATCAGCCCCAGCATTTT.

This rearrangement joins TRBV18 to TRBJ2-2; no firm D call. The CDR3 sequence is 16 residues long. Germline loops: CDR1 KGHSH, CDR2 LQKENI. V dropped 2 bases and J dropped 3 bases, with 13 bases sitting between them. The CDR3 region is CASSPALLDHTGELFF. CDR3 in DNA: TGTGCCAGCTCACCAGCTTTGCTAGATCACACCGGGGAGCTGTTTTTT.

The genes are TRBV4-1 and TRBJ2-1, with D maybe TRBD1 (6 bases). Germline CDR1 reads MGHRA; CDR2 reads YSYEKL. CDR3 length equals 15 residues. Between the trimmed V and J ends, which lost 8 bases and 5 bases, there was a span of 19 bases. The DNA of the CDR3 is TGCGCCAGCGCTAAAACGGGACAAGGAGACAATGAGCAGTTCTTC. Translating gives CASAKTGQGDNEQFF.

The chain combines TRBV9 with TRBJ2-7; TRBD1 might be the D (6 bases). This CDR3 has 15 residues. V was pared by 1 base and J by 2 bases, with 13 bases between. Germline V gene sequence: CDR1 SGDLS, CDR2 YYNGEE. The DNA for the CDR3 is TGTGCCAGCAGCGTAAGAGGGACACCCACCTACGAGCAGTACTTC. Translation: CASSVRGTPTYEQYF.